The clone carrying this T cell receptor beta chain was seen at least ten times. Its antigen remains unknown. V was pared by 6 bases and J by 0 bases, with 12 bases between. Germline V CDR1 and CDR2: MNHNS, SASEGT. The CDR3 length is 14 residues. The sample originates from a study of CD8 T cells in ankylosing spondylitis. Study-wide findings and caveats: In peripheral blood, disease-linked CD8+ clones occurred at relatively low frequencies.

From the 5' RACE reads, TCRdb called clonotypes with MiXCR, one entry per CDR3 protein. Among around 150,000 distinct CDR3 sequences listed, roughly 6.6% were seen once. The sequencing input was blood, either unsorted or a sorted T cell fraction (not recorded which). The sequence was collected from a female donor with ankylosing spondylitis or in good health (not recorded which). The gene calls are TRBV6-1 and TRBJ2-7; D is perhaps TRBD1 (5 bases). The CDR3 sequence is CASRPGLGSYEQYF. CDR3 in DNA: TGTGCCAGCAGGCCAGGGCTCGGCTCCTACGAGCAGTACTTC.